This TCR beta chain was captured by sequencing in a study of cytomegalovirus exposure and HLA in healthy donors. Study-level findings and limits: It emerged from a later analysis that several of the most significant clusters appeared to be linked to common viral pathogens.

The PCR ran on 60 Vbeta and 13 Jbeta primers. The assay was immunoSEQ multiplex PCR, and TCRdb's table has in-frame clones only and misses some. The sample contains fewer than 150,000 clones, 60% to 80% of which appear only once. Concerning this clone: Its antigen is not identified.

Trimming cost V 0 bases and J 5 bases; bases outside gene matches: 9. This CDR3 contains 16 residues. Per the germline V gene, CDR1 is LNHNV and CDR2 is YYDKDF (reference sequence). This TCR was recovered from a man in his fifties in good health and CMV-seropositive. The genes are TRBV15 and TRBJ2-7; TRBD2 aligns across 8 bases. Sequenced input: PBMCs. The CDR3: CATSRDRGGGRHEQYF. The CDR3 region has the DNA TGTGCCACCAGCAGAGATCGCGGCGGGGGGCGTCACGAGCAGTACTTC.